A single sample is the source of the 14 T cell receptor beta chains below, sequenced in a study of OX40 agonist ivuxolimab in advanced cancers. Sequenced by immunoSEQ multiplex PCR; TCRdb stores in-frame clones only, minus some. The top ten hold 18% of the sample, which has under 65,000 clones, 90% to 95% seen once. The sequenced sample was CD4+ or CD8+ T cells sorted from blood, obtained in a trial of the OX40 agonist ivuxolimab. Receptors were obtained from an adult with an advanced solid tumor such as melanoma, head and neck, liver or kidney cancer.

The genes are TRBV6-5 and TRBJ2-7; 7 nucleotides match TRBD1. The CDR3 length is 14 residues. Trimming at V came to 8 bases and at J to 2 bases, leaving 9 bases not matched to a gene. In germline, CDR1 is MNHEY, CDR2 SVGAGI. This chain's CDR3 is CASSKDRWTYEQYF. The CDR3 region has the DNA TGTGCCAGCTCGAAGGACAGGTGGACCTACGAGCAGTACTTC.

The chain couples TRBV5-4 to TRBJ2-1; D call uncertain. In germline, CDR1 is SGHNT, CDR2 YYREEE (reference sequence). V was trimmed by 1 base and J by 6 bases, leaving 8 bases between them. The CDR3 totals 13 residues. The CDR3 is CASSLSHPNEQFF. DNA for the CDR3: TGTGCCAGCAGCTTGAGCCATCCCAATGAGCAGTTCTTC.

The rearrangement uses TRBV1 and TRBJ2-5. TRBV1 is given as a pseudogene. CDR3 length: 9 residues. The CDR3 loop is CTSSQSQYF. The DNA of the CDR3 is TGCACCAGCAGCCAATCCCAGTACTTC.

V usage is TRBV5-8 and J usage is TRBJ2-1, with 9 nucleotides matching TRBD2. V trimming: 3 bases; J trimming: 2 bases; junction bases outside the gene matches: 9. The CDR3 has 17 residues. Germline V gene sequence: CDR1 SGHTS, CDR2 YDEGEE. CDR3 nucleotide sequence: TGTGCCAGCAGCTCTCTAGGGGCGGGGGGGCCCTACAATGAGCAGTTCTTC. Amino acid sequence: CASSSLGAGGPYNEQFF.

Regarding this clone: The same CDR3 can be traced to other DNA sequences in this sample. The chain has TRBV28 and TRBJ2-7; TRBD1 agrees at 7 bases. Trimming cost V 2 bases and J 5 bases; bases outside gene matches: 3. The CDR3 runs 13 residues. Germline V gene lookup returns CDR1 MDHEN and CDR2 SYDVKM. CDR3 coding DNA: TGTGCCAGCAGTTTAGGAACAGGGGACGAGCAGTACTTC. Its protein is CASSLGTGDEQYF.

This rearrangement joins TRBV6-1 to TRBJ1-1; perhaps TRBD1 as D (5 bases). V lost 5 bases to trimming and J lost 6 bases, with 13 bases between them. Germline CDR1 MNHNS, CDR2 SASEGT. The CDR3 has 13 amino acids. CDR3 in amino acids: CASSNDGGAEAFF. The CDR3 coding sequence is TGTGCCAGCAGTAACGACGGGGGGGCTGAAGCTTTCTTT.

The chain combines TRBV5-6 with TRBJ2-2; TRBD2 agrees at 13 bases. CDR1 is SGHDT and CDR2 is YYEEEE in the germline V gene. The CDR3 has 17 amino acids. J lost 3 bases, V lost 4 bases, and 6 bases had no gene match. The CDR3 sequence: CASSGGTSGVHTGELFF. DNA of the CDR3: TGTGCCAGCAGCGGTGGGACTAGCGGGGTACACACCGGGGAGCTGTTTTTT.

The CDR3 protein is CASSFDPGGSAEAFF. The CDR3 DNA sequence: TGTGCCAGCAGCTTTGACCCAGGGGGCTCAGCTGAAGCTTTCTTT. The genes are TRBV5-5 and TRBJ1-1; 8 bases fit TRBD1. V lost 2 bases, J lost 6 bases, and 9 bases stayed unmatched. CDR1 SGHKS and CDR2 YYEKEE come from the germline V gene (reference sequence). The CDR3 totals 15 residues.

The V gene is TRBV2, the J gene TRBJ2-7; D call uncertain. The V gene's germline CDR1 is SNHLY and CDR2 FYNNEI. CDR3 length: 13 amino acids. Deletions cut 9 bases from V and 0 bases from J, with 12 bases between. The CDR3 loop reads CASPGLSSYEQYF. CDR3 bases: TGTGCCAGTCCGGGCCTATCCTCCTACGAGCAGTACTTC.

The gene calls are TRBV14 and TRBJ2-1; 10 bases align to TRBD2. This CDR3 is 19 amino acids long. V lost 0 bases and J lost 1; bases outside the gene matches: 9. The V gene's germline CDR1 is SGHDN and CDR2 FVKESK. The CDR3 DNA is TGTGCCAGCAGCCAAGACGCAGCGGGGGGGCCGGTTTCCTACAATGAGCAGTTCTTC. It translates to CASSQDAAGGPVSYNEQFF.

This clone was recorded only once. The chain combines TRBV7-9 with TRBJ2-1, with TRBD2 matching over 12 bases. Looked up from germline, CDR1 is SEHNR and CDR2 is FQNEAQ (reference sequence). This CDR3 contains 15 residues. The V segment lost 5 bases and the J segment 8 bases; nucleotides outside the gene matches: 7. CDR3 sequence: CASSPLAGGRDEQFF. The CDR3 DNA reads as TGTGCCAGCAGCCCTCTAGCGGGGGGGCGCGATGAGCAGTTCTTC.

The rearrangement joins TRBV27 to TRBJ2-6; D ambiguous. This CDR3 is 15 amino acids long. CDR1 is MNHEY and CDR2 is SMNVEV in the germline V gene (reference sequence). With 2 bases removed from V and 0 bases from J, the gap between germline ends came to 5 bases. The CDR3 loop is CASSLGGSGANVLTF. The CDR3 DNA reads TGTGCCAGCAGTTTAGGTGGCTCTGGGGCCAACGTCCTGACTTTC.

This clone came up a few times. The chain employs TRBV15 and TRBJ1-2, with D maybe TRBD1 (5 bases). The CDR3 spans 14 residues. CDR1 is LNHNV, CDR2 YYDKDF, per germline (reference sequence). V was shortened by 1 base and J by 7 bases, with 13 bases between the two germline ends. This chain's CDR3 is CATSRGFKGLGYTF. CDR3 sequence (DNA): TGTGCCACCAGCAGAGGGTTTAAGGGACTTGGCTACACCTTC.

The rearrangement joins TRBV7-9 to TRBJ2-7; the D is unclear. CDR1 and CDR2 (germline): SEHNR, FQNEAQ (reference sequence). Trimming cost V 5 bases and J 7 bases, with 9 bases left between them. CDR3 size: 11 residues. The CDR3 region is CASSPSREQYF. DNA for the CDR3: TGTGCCAGCAGCCCCAGTAGGGAGCAGTACTTC.